This T cell receptor beta chain was identified in a study of T-cell memory formation after mild COVID-19. Study-level findings and limits: There was a balanced CD4/CD8 profile in clones contracting day 15 to 85, and later expanders leaned CD4+. Detection of some responders pre-infection suggested pre-existing cross-reactive memory T cells participated.

This clonotype appeared a few times. Its antigen is undetermined. Libraries for TCRalpha and TCRbeta carried sample barcodes and unique molecular identifiers via 5'RACE. One entry per CDR3 protein, called by TCRdb with MiXCR from the 5' RACE reads. Here the sample spans around 180,000 distinct CDR3 sequences, around 20% being singletons. Trimming removed 4 bases from V and 8 bases from J; junction bases left unmatched: 8. Per germline, CDR1 SGHRS and CDR2 YFSETQ. CDR3 length: 14 residues. The TCR sequence derives from a man aged 18 to 29 who had mild COVID-19 (a few samples of this study predate the infection). Cell type and time point are not known. Sequences were obtained from PBMCs or a T cell subset sorted from them (not recorded which). The genes are TRBV5-1 and TRBJ2-1; 8 bases are a match to TRBD2. CDR3 residues: CASSRTSSEDEQFF. CDR3 bases: TGCGCCAGCAGCAGGACTAGCTCAGAGGATGAGCAGTTCTTC.